This T cell receptor beta chain appears in the sequencing data of a study of cytomegalovirus exposure and HLA in healthy donors. The study's findings and limits: Associated with cytomegalovirus, according to the listing, were 150 to 200 TCR beta chains.

This CDR3 has 15 amino acids. V lost 5 bases and J lost 9; bases outside the gene matches: 12. CDR1 is SGHNT and CDR2 is YENEEA in the germline V gene. Turning to this clone: The antigen remains unidentified.

The method was immunoSEQ multiplex PCR; TCRdb's version includes in-frame clones alone and lacks a portion of them. The data contain some 130,000 clones, around 93% of them seen just once; the ten biggest clones take up 1.5% to 2%. The clonotype comes from a young man in good health and CMV-seropositive. The chain is built from TRBV11-3 and TRBJ2-1; 8 positions match TRBD1. The sequenced sample consisted of PBMCs. CDR3 DNA sequence: TGTGCCAGCAGCCAAGCAGGGGGCTGGACGGGTGAGCAGTTCTTC. Its protein is CASSQAGGWTGEQFF. Complete variable domain (other parts from reference TRBV11-3 and TRBJ2-1): EAGVVQSPRYKIIEKKQPVAFWCNPISGHNTLYWYLQNLGQGPELLIRYENEEAVDDSQLPKDRFSAERLKGVDSTLKIQPAELGDSAVYLCASSQAGGWTGEQFFGPGTRLTVL.